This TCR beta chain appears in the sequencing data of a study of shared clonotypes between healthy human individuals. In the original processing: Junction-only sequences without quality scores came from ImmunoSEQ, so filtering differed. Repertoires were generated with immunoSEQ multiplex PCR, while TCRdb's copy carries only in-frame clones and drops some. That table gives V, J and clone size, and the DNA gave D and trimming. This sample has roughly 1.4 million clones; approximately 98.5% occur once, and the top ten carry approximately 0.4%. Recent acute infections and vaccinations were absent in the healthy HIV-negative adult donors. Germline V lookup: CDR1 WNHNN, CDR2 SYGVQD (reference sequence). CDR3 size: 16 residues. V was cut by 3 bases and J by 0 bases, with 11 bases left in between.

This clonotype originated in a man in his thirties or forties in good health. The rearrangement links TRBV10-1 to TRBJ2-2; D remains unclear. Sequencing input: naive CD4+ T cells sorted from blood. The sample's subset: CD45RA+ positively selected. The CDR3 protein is CASSDGPLTNTGELFF. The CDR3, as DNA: TGCGCCAGCAGTGACGGGCCATTAACGAACACCGGGGAGCTGTTTTTT.